This T cell receptor (beta chain) was identified in a study of cytomegalovirus exposure and HLA in healthy donors. The overall study: Membership in the Caucasian-associated ancestry cluster was found for 75% to 85% of 350 to 450 genotyped donors.

Study results and limitations: The study had only CMV serostatus as immune exposure information.

Note on this clone: The antigen is unknown.

CDR3 size: 11 residues. Trimming cost V 8 bases and J 4 bases, with 8 bases left between them. The germline V gene has CDR1 GTSNPN and CDR2 SVGIG (reference sequence). PCR involved 60 Vbeta and 13 Jbeta primers. In the original analysis: About 83 million unique TCR beta chains, 10 million to 14 million shared, were counted in a later analysis. Here immunoSEQ multiplex PCR was the method, and the copy in TCRdb shows in-frame clones only, minus some. Clone size and the V and J calls come from that table; the DNA yielded D and trimming. The sample contains fewer than 110,000 clones, around 83% of which appear only once.

The chain employs TRBV30 and TRBJ2-2; D ambiguous. Input material: PBMCs. This receptor was identified in a young man in good health and CMV-seronegative. CDR3 in DNA: TGTGCCGCGGTTAGCACCGGGGAGCTGTTTTTT. It specifies CAAVSTGELFF.